A selection of T cell receptor beta chains follows, all from one sample in a study of cytomegalovirus exposure and HLA in healthy donors. The table came from immunoSEQ multiplex PCR; TCRdb's copy has only in-frame clones and leaves some out. The data show under 150,000 clones, with approximately 68% seen just once and more than 4% held by the top ten. The sequenced sample consisted of PBMCs. The receptors here all came from a man in his 60s in good health and CMV-seronegative. Both conserved end residues are part of each CDR3. A D gene is named only where the DNA matches it firmly. Size is omitted from some rows. Given values are once, few, many or a class for expanded clones.

D gene | clone size | J gene | V gene | CDR3 DNA | CDR3 protein
. | . | TRBJ2-5 | TRBV18 | TGTGCCAGCTCGTCCAGGGGCGGGGAGACCCAGTACTTC | CASSSRGGETQYF
. | . | TRBJ1-2 | TRBV5-6 | TGTGCCAGCAGCTTTGGAGGTAGGGACTATGGCTACACCTTC | CASSFGGRDYGYTF
. | few | TRBJ2-2 | TRBV28 | TGTGCCAGTAGGGCAGGGGTCGGGAACGGGGAGCTGTTTTTT | CASRAGVGNGELFF
. | . | TRBJ2-1 | TRBV11-2 | TGTGCCAGCAGCTTAGGGCAAAGCTCCTACAATGAGCAGTTCTTC | CASSLGQSSYNEQFF
. | . | TRBJ2-1 | TRBV5-4 | TGTGCCAGCAGCGGGTCAGGGGAGCAGTTCTTC | CASSGSGEQFF
. | once | TRBJ2-6 | TRBV5-1 | TGCGCCAGCAGCTCAGGACTGTCCTCTGGGGCCAACGTCCTGACTTTC | CASSSGLSSGANVLTF
. | . | TRBJ2-1 | TRBV5-1 | TGCGCCAGCAGCTTGCAGCGGGCCCTCAATGAGCAGTTCTTC | CASSLQRALNEQFF
. | . | TRBJ1-4 | TRBV30 | TGTGCCTGGAGTGCCGGAGTGGGTGAAAAACTGTTTTTT | CAWSAGVGEKLFF
. | . | TRBJ2-3 | TRBV5-8 | TGTGCCAGCAGCTTGGGGGGAGGCACAGATACGCAGTATTTT | CASSLGGGTDTQYF
. | . | TRBJ1-5 | TRBV15 | TGTGCCACCAGCAGAGTCGGGGGAACGGTCAATCAGCCCCAGCATTTT | CATSRVGGTVNQPQHF
. | . | TRBJ1-6 | TRBV30 | TGTGCCTGGATAGGGGGACCCGGTTATCCCCTCCACTTT | CAWIGGPGYPLHF
. | few | TRBJ2-1 | TRBV6-5 | TGTGCCAGCAGTTACGGGGAGAGCTCCTACAATGAGCAGTTCTTC | CASSYGESSYNEQFF
. | . | TRBJ2-3 | TRBV10-3 | TGTGCCATTCAACAGGGAGAGGATACGCAGTATTTT | CAIQQGEDTQYF
TRBD2 | . | TRBJ2-7 | TRBV10-3 | TGTGCCATCAGGGGGACTAGCGGCTCCTACGAGCAGTACTTC | CAIRGTSGSYEQYF
. | . | TRBJ1-1 | TRBV30 | TGTGCCTGGAGTGTAATCCCCGACACTGAAGCTTTCTTT | CAWSVIPDTEAFF
TRBD1 | few | TRBJ1-5 | TRBV30 | TGTGCCTGGAGTGTTGCAGGGGGCCCTCAGCCCCAGCATTTT | CAWSVAGGPQPQHF
. | . | TRBJ1-5 | TRBV2 | TGTGCCAGCAGTTTTACAGGAACCCCCAATCAGCCCCAGCATTTT | CASSFTGTPNQPQHF
. | few | TRBJ1-1 | TRBV6-1 | TGTGCCAGCAGTGAAGATTCGGGTGGGAACACTGAAGCTTTCTTT | CASSEDSGGNTEAFF
. | . | TRBJ1-6 | TRBV4-1 | TGCGCCAGCAGCCAAGTGCCGGTTAATTCACCCCTCCACTTT | CASSQVPVNSPLHF
. | . | TRBJ1-1 | TRBV5-1 | TGCGCCAGCAGCTCAACGGGGGGGGGCGCGACTGAAGCTTTCTTT | CASSSTGGGATEAFF
TRBD2 | . | TRBJ2-3 | TRBV27 | TGTGCCAGCAGTTTGGGGGCTAGCGGGAGCGGGGGCACAGATACGCAGTATTTT | CASSLGASGSGGTDTQYF
TRBD1 | few | TRBJ1-2 | TRBV2 | TGTGCCAGCAGTGAAGGGACAGGGCCGGGCTATGGCTACACCTTC | CASSEGTGPGYGYTF
TRBD1 | . | TRBJ1-3 | TRBV29-1 | TGCAGCGTCACCGGGGACAGGGGATTTGGAAACACCATATATTTT | CSVTGDRGFGNTIYF
TRBD1 | once | TRBJ1-1 | TRBV5-1 | TGCGCCAGCAGCAATGGACAGGGGAACACTGAAGCTTTCTTT | CASSNGQGNTEAFF
TRBD2 | . | TRBJ2-7 | TRBV4-3 | TGCGCCAGCAGCCAAGAAGGCGGGAGTGGAACCTACGAGCAGTACTTC | CASSQEGGSGTYEQYF
. | few | TRBJ1-6 | TRBV25-1 | TGTGCCAGCAGCACAGGGACCAATTCACCCCTCCACTTT | CASSTGTNSPLHF
TRBD1 | few | TRBJ2-2 | TRBV5-1 | TGCGCCAGCAGCCTCACCGGGACAGGGGGCGCGAACACCGGGGAGCTGTTTTTT | CASSLTGTGGANTGELFF
TRBD1 | . | TRBJ2-2 | TRBV9 | TGTGCCAGCAGCGTAGCGGACAGGGGGCGGACCGGGGAGCTGTTTTTT | CASSVADRGRTGELFF
. | . | TRBJ1-1 | TRBV9 | TGTGCCAGCAGCGTAGCTCCGGGTCCAGGGGACACTGAAGCTTTCTTT | CASSVAPGPGDTEAFF
TRBD1 | few | TRBJ1-4 | TRBV5-6 | TGTGCCAGCAGCTTAAACCCCGGGACAGGGGGGGAAAAACTGTTTTTT | CASSLNPGTGGEKLFF
TRBD2 | . | TRBJ2-1 | TRBV28 | TGTGCCGCAGCGAGCGGGAGATTTGACAATGAGCAGTTCTTC | CAAASGRFDNEQFF
. | . | TRBJ1-1 | TRBV30 | TGTGCCTGGAGCGGTCTTTTAACTGAAGCTTTCTTT | CAWSGLLTEAFF
. | . | TRBJ2-2 | TRBV13 | TGTGCCAGCAGCCCCCGAACTAGCACCTCTCCCGGGGAGCTGTTTTTT | CASSPRTSTSPGELFF
. | . | TRBJ2-1 | TRBV14 | TGTGCCAGCAGCCAAGCCGGTGAGCAGTTCTTC | CASSQAGEQFF
. | few | TRBJ1-5 | TRBV28 | TGTGCCAGCAGACAGGCAGGGGCGTATAGCAATCAGCCCCAGCATTTT | CASRQAGAYSNQPQHF
. | . | TRBJ1-1 | TRBV28 | TGTGCCGGAGGCCTACCTAGTGGTGAAGCTTTCTTT | CAGGLPSGEAFF
. | . | TRBJ1-1 | TRBV28 | TGTGCCAGCAGTTTAACTAGGGCCAATTCAGGCACTGAAGCTTTCTTT | CASSLTRANSGTEAFF
. | . | TRBJ2-1 | TRBV10-3 | TGTGCCATCAGTGGGGGGACAACGTTATTCTTC | CAISGGTTLFF
TRBD2 | . | TRBJ2-7 | TRBV6-1 | TGTGCCAGCAGTGAGGGACTAGCGGGAGGCCCCTACGAGCAGTACTTC | CASSEGLAGGPYEQYF
TRBD1 | . | TRBJ1-5 | TRBV5-6 | TGTGCCAGCAGCTTGGCGGGGCCGACAGGGTTCGGTCAGCCCCAGCATTTT | CASSLAGPTGFGQPQHF
TRBD1 | few | TRBJ1-6 | TRBV19 | TGTGCCAGTAGCCTGACAGGGGAAGTTGGTTCACCCCTCCACTTT | CASSLTGEVGSPLHF
. | . | TRBJ1-1 | TRBV30 | TGTGCCTGGATGGGACACCTGAACACTGAAGCTTTCTTT | CAWMGHLNTEAFF
. | once | TRBJ2-3 | TRBV11-3 | TGTGCCAGCAGCTTGGGAGGGGGAGCCACAGATACGCAGTATTTT | CASSLGGGATDTQYF
TRBD2 | . | TRBJ2-5 | TRBV9 | TGTGCCAGCAGCGTAGCGGCTAGCGGGATGGAGACCCAGTACTTC | CASSVAASGMETQYF
TRBD1 | . | TRBJ1-1 | TRBV4-2 | TGTGCCAGCAGCCAAGAGACAGGGATCACTGAAGCTTTCTTT | CASSQETGITEAFF
. | . | TRBJ1-1 | TRBV7-3 | TGTGCCAGCAGCTTAAATTCCGGGATAAGGACTGAAGCTTTCTTT | CASSLNSGIRTEAFF
TRBD1 | . | TRBJ1-2 | TRBV19 | TGTGCCAGTAGTACGACAGGGCAAAATGGCTACACCTTC | CASSTTGQNGYTF
TRBD1 | . | TRBJ2-7 | TRBV11-1 | TGTGCCAGCAGCTTGGACAGGGGTTCTACCTACGAGCAGTACTTC | CASSLDRGSTYEQYF
TRBD2 | . | TRBJ2-3 | TRBV7-8 | TGTGCCAGCAGCTTGAGCCGGGACTACGGGGGAGATACGCAGTATTTT | CASSLSRDYGGDTQYF
. | . | TRBJ1-4 | TRBV5-6 | TGTGCCAGCAGCTTGCCCTTACCGGGGGAAAAACTGTTTTTT | CASSLPLPGEKLFF
TRBD1 | . | TRBJ1-5 | TRBV19 | TGTGCCAGTAGTAGGCAGGGGGAAAGCTATCAGCCCCAGCATTTT | CASSRQGESYQPQHF
. | . | TRBJ2-5 | TRBV5-4 | TGTGCCAGCAACAAAGTCCCCCAGGGCCAAGAGACCCAGTACTTC | CASNKVPQGQETQYF
. | . | TRBJ1-5 | TRBV14 | TGTGCCAGCAGCCAAGAGACAGATCAGCCCCAGCATTTT | CASSQETDQPQHF
. | few | TRBJ1-1 | TRBV2 | TGTGCCAGCATCTCCCCCGGGCCAGGGATGAACACTGAAGCTTTCTTT | CASISPGPGMNTEAFF
TRBD2 | . | TRBJ2-2 | TRBV19 | TGTGCCAGTAGTATAGCCGGACTAGCGGGAGTTGTAACCGGGGAGCTGTTTTTT | CASSIAGLAGVVTGELFF
TRBD2 | . | TRBJ2-6 | TRBV5-8 | TGTGCCAGCAGCTCGGGAGGGACTGGGATCCTGACTTTC | CASSSGGTGILTF
. | . | TRBJ2-1 | TRBV27 | TGTGCCAGCACCTTTGGCAACGGACTGAGCTCCTACAATGAGCAGTTCTTC | CASTFGNGLSSYNEQFF
TRBD2 | . | TRBJ2-1 | TRBV10-1 | TGCGCCAGCAGTGAGGGGCTAGCGGGAGGGCCCTACAATGAGCAGTTCTTC | CASSEGLAGGPYNEQFF
. | . | TRBJ2-3 | TRBV19 | TGTGCCAGTACTCGAGGGGGGCGGGAGAGGGATACGCAGTATTTT | CASTRGGRERDTQYF
. | . | TRBJ1-5 | TRBV5-8 | TGTGCCAGCAGCTTGGGGCAAACTAGCAATCAGCCCCAGCATTTT | CASSLGQTSNQPQHF